Below, 21 T cell receptor beta chains from the same sample are listed, as sequenced in a study of a mutant IDH1 vaccine in newly diagnosed glioma. The antigens for these receptors are not known. This table comes from immunoSEQ multiplex PCR, and its TCRdb copy is limited to in-frame clones, with some not included. The sample shows 75,000 to 80,000 clones, roughly 90% of them seen only once. Time point described: week 5, during vaccination. In the vaccine, a single dose held 300 ug of the mutant IDH1 20-mer peptide, along with topical imiquimod. This material consisted of PBMCs, taken from a glioma patient whose treatment included an IDH1 peptide vaccine. The source is a woman between 45 and 65 years old with glioma.

The genes are TRBV6-1 and TRBJ2-7; the match to TRBD1 covers 8 bases. Trimming took 6 bases from V and 5 from J; bases not matched to a gene: 3. The CDR3 covers 12 residues. Per the germline V gene, CDR1 is MNHNS and CDR2 is SASEGT. CDR3 region: CASRDRAHEQYF. Here the CDR3 DNA reads TGTGCCAGCAGGGACAGGGCCCACGAGCAGTACTTC.

The V and J genes are TRBV27 and TRBJ2-7, with D perhaps TRBD1 or TRBD2 (5 bases each). Germline loops: CDR1 MNHEY, CDR2 SMNVEV (reference sequence). This CDR3 is built from 14 residues. The ends were cut back, 5 bases at V and 7 bases at J, with 18 bases in the middle. CDR3 in DNA: TGTGCCAGCAGTCTCCGAGAGGGGCTACTTGAGCAGTACTTC. Protein sequence: CASSLREGLLEQYF.

This clone has only one observation. The chain is built from TRBV5-1 and TRBJ2-7; TRBD1 aligns across 11 bases. The CDR3 consists of 19 residues. The V and J ends lost 0 bases and 7 bases, in that order; junction bases with no gene match: 18. Per the germline V gene, CDR1 is SGHRS and CDR2 is YFSETQ. CDR3 region: CASSLGDRGSAGALVEQYF. The DNA for the CDR3 is TGCGCCAGCAGCTTGGGGGACAGGGGGTCAGCGGGAGCTTTAGTGGAGCAGTACTTC.

The V gene is TRBV10-2, the J gene TRBJ1-4; 12 nucleotides agree with TRBD1. The trim removed 8 bases at V and 6 bases at J, leaving 7 bases unmatched. Germline V gives CDR1 WSHSY, CDR2 SAAADI. This CDR3 is built from 15 residues. Written as DNA, the CDR3 is TGCGCCAGCGTCCCGGGACAGGGGGCGCATGAAAAACTGTTTTTT. Residues: CASVPGQGAHEKLFF.

This chain joins TRBV28 and TRBJ1-5, with 7 nucleotides matching TRBD1. The V gene end was trimmed by 2 bases and the J gene end by 4 bases; junction bases not matched to a gene: 8. The germline CDR1 and CDR2 sequences are MDHEN and SYDVKM. The CDR3 consists of 16 residues. For the CDR3, the DNA is TGTGCCAGCAGTTTACCCCCACACAGGGGAAATCAGCCCCAGCATTTT. It is translated as CASSLPPHRGNQPQHF.

This sequence joins TRBV5-1 and TRBJ2-7; possible D gene TRBD2, 5 bases. This CDR3 is built from 12 residues. In germline, CDR1 is SGHRS, CDR2 YFSETQ. The germline V and J ends were trimmed by 4 bases and 6 bases, with 11 bases remaining between them. The CDR3, as DNA: TGCGCCAGCAGCCTTGACTACTTCGAGCAGTACTTC. This gives the protein CASSLDYFEQYF.

The rearrangement joins TRBV28 to TRBJ2-1, with 9 bases matching TRBD1. There are 15 residues in the CDR3. V shed 7 bases, J shed 7 bases, and the junction held 11 bases outside the gene matches. Germline V gene sequence: CDR1 MDHEN, CDR2 SYDVKM. The CDR3 DNA reads TGTGCCAGCAACCATCCGGGACAGGGTACAAATGAGCAGTTCTTC. As protein: CASNHPGQGTNEQFF.

The V gene is TRBV21-1, the J gene TRBJ2-3. TRBV21-1 is shown as a pseudogene. The CDR3 sequence is 11 residues long. CDR3 nucleotides: TGTGCCAGCAGCTTTACAGATACGCAGTATTTT. Amino acid sequence: CASSFTDTQYF.

As regards this clone: The same CDR3 can be traced to other DNA sequences in this sample. The V and J genes are TRBV28 and TRBJ1-1; no firm D call. Germline lookup yields CDR1 MDHEN and CDR2 SYDVKM. This CDR3 is built from 17 residues. The V gene lost 6 bases and the J gene lost 1 base, with 21 bases spanning the gap. Here the CDR3 reads CASRPNTAFKRNTEAFF. As DNA, the CDR3 is TGTGCCAGCAGGCCCAATACCGCATTCAAAAGGAACACTGAAGCTTTCTTT.

The chain carries TRBV19 and TRBJ1-5, with D hard to call. V was pared by 3 bases and J by 2 bases, with 14 bases between. The CDR3 sequence is 16 residues long. Looked up from germline, CDR1 is LNHDA and CDR2 is SQIVND (reference sequence). CDR3 DNA sequence: TGTGCCAGTAGTATTTCAGATCCTTATGGCAATCAGCCCCAGCATTTT. Protein: CASSISDPYGNQPQHF.

This chain joins TRBV28 and TRBJ1-4; 11 bases match TRBD1. The J segment lost 0 bases and the V segment lost 6 bases, leaving 3 bases of the junction unmatched. Germline CDR1 is MDHEN and CDR2 is SYDVKM. The CDR3 sequence is 16 residues long. The DNA of the CDR3 is TGTGCCAGCAGCGGACAGGGGGCCACAACTAATGAAAAACTGTTTTTT. Translated, it gives CASSGQGATTNEKLFF. Combining the CDR3 with reference TRBV28 and TRBJ1-4 gives the whole variable domain DVKVTQSSRYLVKRTGEKVFLECVQDMDHENMFWYRQDPGLGLRLIYFSYDVKMKEKGDIPEGYSVSREKKERFSLILESASTNQTSMYLCASSGQGATTNEKLFFGSGTQLSVL.

With respect to this clone: Other DNA variants within this sample encode the same CDR3. The J gene is TRBJ2-7, the V gene TRBV6-1, with D uncertain. The V gene lost 4 bases and the J gene lost 7 bases, with 11 bases spanning the gap. Germline V gene data show CDR1 as MNHNS and CDR2 as SASEGT. This CDR3 contains 12 residues. CDR3 residues: CASSGDSSEQYF. The CDR3 DNA sequence: TGTGCCAGCAGTGGGGATAGCAGTGAGCAGTACTTC.

This rearrangement joins TRBV14 to TRBJ2-7, with 11 bases aligning to TRBD1. J gave up 3 bases and V 1 base, and 2 bases lay outside the gene matches. The CDR3 has 15 amino acids. Germline lookup yields CDR1 SGHDN and CDR2 FVKESK. DNA of the CDR3: TGTGCCAGCAGCCAAGGGACAGGGGGCTTCTACGAGCAGTACTTC. Residues: CASSQGTGGFYEQYF.

The genes are TRBV28 and TRBJ1-6; no reliable D call. This CDR3 comprises 14 residues. Trimming took 3 bases from V and 9 from J, leaving 12 bases between them. CDR1 is MDHEN, CDR2 SYDVKM, per germline. The CDR3 loop reads CASSFPGLGSPLHF. CDR3 nucleotides: TGTGCCAGCAGTTTCCCAGGTCTAGGTTCACCCCTCCACTTT.

The chain links TRBV11-2 to TRBJ1-6; D call uncertain. V was trimmed by 2 bases and J by 8 bases, leaving 16 bases between them. The CDR3 totals 16 residues. Germline CDR1 reads SGHAT; CDR2 reads FQNNGV. CDR3 sequence (DNA): TGTGCCAGCAGCTTAAGACTGGCAGGTAGGGATTCACCCCTCCACTTT. Residues: CASSLRLAGRDSPLHF.

This clone was observed once. The chain couples TRBV19 to TRBJ2-5; 7 nucleotides agree with TRBD2. Trimming at V came to 5 bases and at J to 9 bases, leaving 18 bases not matched to a gene. The CDR3 totals 16 residues. Per germline, CDR1 LNHDA and CDR2 SQIVND (reference sequence). CDR3 bases: TGTGCCAGTAGTTCTGGAGAGGGAGGGTCCCAAGGGGCCCAGTACTTC. It specifies CASSSGEGGSQGAQYF.

The rearrangement uses TRBV27 and TRBJ2-7; D unresolved. Germline-derived CDR1 and CDR2 are MNHEY and SMNVEV (reference sequence). V lost 8 bases and J 0 bases, leaving 5 bases between the germline ends. The CDR3 is made up of 11 amino acids. The CDR3 spells CASGLSYEQYF. DNA for the CDR3: TGTGCCAGCGGCCTCTCCTACGAGCAGTACTTC.

The gene calls are TRBV28 and TRBJ2-7; a possible D gene is TRBD2 (5 bases). V was clipped by 9 bases and J by 3 bases, with 12 bases between them. Germline V CDR1 and CDR2: MDHEN, SYDVKM. CDR3 length equals 12 residues. In DNA form, the CDR3 reads TGTGCCAGTCACGGACTGATCTACGAGCAGTACTTC. It yields the protein CASHGLIYEQYF.

The chain employs TRBV6-5 and TRBJ2-3; D is possibly TRBD1 (6 bases). This CDR3 region has 13 residues. Germline CDR1 MNHEY, CDR2 SVGAGI. V was shortened by 6 bases and J by 4 bases, with 11 bases between the two germline ends. The CDR3 spells CASRKQGADTQYF. CDR3 in DNA: TGTGCCAGCAGGAAACAGGGTGCAGATACGCAGTATTTT.

V usage is TRBV7-3 and J usage is TRBJ2-1, with 10 bases lining up with TRBD2. V lost 4 bases, J lost 5 bases, and 5 bases stayed unmatched. Per the germline V gene, CDR1 is SGHTA and CDR2 is FQGTGA. This CDR3 region has 15 residues. The CDR3 sequence is CASSSQLAGHNEQFF. DNA for the CDR3: TGTGCCAGCAGCTCCCAACTAGCGGGACACAATGAGCAGTTCTTC.

The chain couples TRBV7-3 to TRBJ2-1; 8 bases align to TRBD1. Germline V lookup: CDR1 SGHTA, CDR2 FQGTGA. The CDR3 has 13 residues. The junction had 7 bases not matched to a gene; V was cut back by 5 bases and J by 10 bases. CDR3 sequence reads: CASSLQGAGEQFF. The CDR3 DNA follows: TGTGCCAGCAGCCTCCAGGGGGCAGGGGAGCAGTTCTTC.